One sample yielded the 10 T cell receptor beta chains listed below, sequenced in a study of post-analysis software for immune sequencing data. Findings of the study overall: Patients used several TRBV segments, including TRBV5-6, TRBV5-1 and TRBV20-1, more often than controls.

Built from TCR beta cDNA, the libraries had unique molecular identifiers in them. TCRdb itself ran the PCR reads through MiXCR, one entry per CDR3 protein. This sample yields about 760,000 distinct CDR3 sequences, of which 30% are seen a single time; around 0.56% belongs to the top ten. Their target antigens are unknown. The sequenced material came from blood. The receptor set was obtained from a girl between 10 and 17 years old with multiple sclerosis.

CDR3 sequence: CASAEPVSSQETQYF. In nucleotides, the CDR3 is TGTGCCAGCGCGGAGCCGGTTTCAAGTCAAGAGACCCAGTACTTC. The rearrangement joins TRBV6-1 to TRBJ2-5; D remains ambiguous. Trimming removed 8 bases at V and 2 bases at J, with 18 bases between. The V gene's germline CDR1 is MNHNS and CDR2 SASEGT. There are 15 residues in the CDR3.

V and J are TRBV20-1 and TRBJ2-1, with TRBD1 identical over 8 bases. CDR1 DFQATT and CDR2 SNEGSKA come from the germline V gene (reference sequence). The CDR3 is 14 amino acids. The ends lost 2 bases at V and 8 bases at J; junction bases unmatched: 8. The CDR3 here is CSARFWTGIDEQFF. Here the CDR3 DNA reads TGCAGTGCTAGATTCTGGACAGGGATCGATGAGCAGTTCTTC.

The chain is built from TRBV13 and TRBJ1-2, with 7 bases identical to TRBD1. Per germline, CDR1 PRHDT and CDR2 FYEKMQ (reference sequence). This CDR3 is 14 amino acids long. Trimming cost V 5 bases and J 6 bases; bases outside gene matches: 9. CDR3 nucleotide sequence: TGTGCCAGCAGCGTCCGCAGGGGGGTAAATGGCTACACCTTC. Protein sequence: CASSVRRGVNGYTF.

The rearrangement joins TRBV5-6 to TRBJ2-3; TRBD2 agrees at 8 bases. CDR1 and CDR2 (germline): SGHDT, YYEEEE. The CDR3 spans 15 residues. After removal of 1 base from V and 5 bases from J, the junction contained 6 bases not matched to a gene. The CDR3: CASSLFLAGVDTQYF. The CDR3 DNA sequence: TGTGCCAGCAGCTTGTTTCTAGCGGGTGTAGATACGCAGTATTTT.

The rearrangement links TRBV7-3 to TRBJ2-7, with 7 nucleotides matching TRBD2. The germline V gene has CDR1 SGHTA and CDR2 FQGTGA. The CDR3 spans 15 residues. V shed 0 bases, J shed 3 bases, and the junction held 5 bases outside the gene matches. The CDR3 DNA sequence: TGTGCCAGCAGCTTAACCTCAGCGGGATACTACGAGCAGTACTTC. The encoded protein is CASSLTSAGYYEQYF.

This clonotype has more than one count but fewer than ten. This CDR3 reads CSVMGQSGREAFF. In DNA form, the CDR3 reads TGCAGCGTTATGGGACAATCAGGACGTGAAGCTTTCTTT. V and J are TRBV29-1 and TRBJ1-1, with D perhaps matching TRBD1 (6 bases). The germline V and J ends were trimmed by 5 bases and 7 bases, with 17 bases remaining between them. The CDR3 is made up of 13 amino acids. The germline gives CDR1 SQVTM, CDR2 ANQGSEA.

The CDR3 coding sequence is TGTGCCAGCAGCTCTTCCTACGGGGGCAACTACGAGCAGTACGTC. It specifies CASSSSYGGNYEQYV. V is TRBV7-8 and J is TRBJ2-7; D tentatively reads TRBD1 or TRBD2 (6 bases each). The germline V gene has CDR1 SGHVS and CDR2 FQNEAQ. The CDR3 totals 15 residues. The ends were cut back, 4 bases at V and 3 bases at J, with 16 bases in the middle.

J is TRBJ2-3 and V is TRBV7-2, with 8 bases matching TRBD1. Trimming cost V 0 bases and J 4 bases; bases outside gene matches: 3. This CDR3 spans 15 amino acids. Germline V lookup: CDR1 SGHTA, CDR2 FQGNSA. The CDR3 sequence: CASSLADRDPDTQYF. CDR3 in DNA: TGTGCCAGCAGCTTAGCGGACAGGGATCCAGATACGCAGTATTTT. Complete variable domain (other parts from reference TRBV7-2 and TRBJ2-3): GAGVSQSPSNKVTEKGKDVELRCDPISGHTALYWYRQSLGQGLEFLIYFQGNSAPDKSGLPSDRFSAERTGGSVSTLTIQRTQQEDSAVYLCASSLADRDPDTQYFGPGTRLTVL.

This clonotype occurred a few times. The chain couples TRBV6-6 to TRBJ2-7; 8 nucleotides agree with TRBD1. J lost 6 bases, V lost 5 bases, and 15 bases had no gene match. There are 16 residues in the CDR3. In germline, CDR1 is MNHNY, CDR2 SVGAGI (reference sequence). CDR3 nucleotides: TGTGCCAGCAGTGCAGGGGGCGAGGTGTCGGGGAGCGAGCAGTACTTC. Protein sequence: CASSAGGEVSGSEQYF.

This clonotype has only a few counts. Here the CDR3 DNA reads TGTGCCAGCACCGCTAGCTGGTTCGGACAGTATAATTCACCCCTCCACTTT. The encoded protein is CASTASWFGQYNSPLHF. The chain combines TRBV2 with TRBJ1-6, with a possible D match to TRBD1 (6 bases). V lost 7 bases to trimming and J lost 4 bases, with 20 bases between them. CDR1 and CDR2 from the germline V gene are SNHLY and FYNNEI. This CDR3 has 17 residues.